This TCR beta chain was sequenced in a study of blood T cells in healthy people across ages. Findings of the study overall: Samples with more naive T cells showed higher observed beta diversity. Both higher diversity and more naive CD4+ cells marked long-lived donors when set against aged donors.

Alongside a J-beta primer mix, a sample-barcoded 5' primer served in a second PCR lasting roughly 6 to 12 cycles. One entry per CDR3 protein, called by TCRdb with MiXCR from the 5' RACE reads. In the table there are some 880,000 distinct CDR3 sequences, 36% of which are singletons. With respect to this clonotype: Its antigen remains unidentified.

The CDR3 extends over 12 amino acids. The V end was cut by 7 bases, the J end by 8 bases, with 11 bases between. This clonotype was sampled from a man younger than 30 in good health. The sequencing sample was made of blood. The V gene is TRBV12-3 or TRBV12-4, the J gene TRBJ1-4; D remains unclear. The CDR3 is CASTRNEEKLFF. The CDR3 DNA follows: TGTGCCAGCACCCGGAATGAGGAAAAACTGTTTTTT.